The source of this T cell receptor (beta chain) is a study of T-cell reconstitution after alpha-beta-depleted transplantation in children (dated by TCRdb to the mid-2010s). In the study overall: Using TCR repertoire profiling, the study quantitatively followed how T-cell immune reconstitution unfolded in children after TCRalphabeta/CD19-depleted allogeneic hematopoietic cell transplantation. The paper as a whole reports these results and caveats: Over subsequent months, a decline in hyperexpanded clone frequencies was noted, and after one year, T-cell counts and TCRbeta diversity were mostly ascribed to newly produced T cells. Apparently early alphabetaT-cell count recovery about two months after transplant reportedly relied on only several hundred rapidly expanded clones derived from non-depleted graft cells. In some patients, the high TCRbeta diversity seen at day 60 was put down to recipient T cells and intrathymic progenitors that had survived conditioning.

The library was obtained by PCR. Sequencing took place on an Illumina HiSeq 2500. TCR libraries were prepared with molecular barcoding, using unique molecular identifiers to normalize TCRbeta repertoire quantification. The raw public reads went through TCRdb reprocessing: fastp at Q25, MiXCR clone calling, in-frame beta chains kept. Records with the same CDR3 protein are collapsed into one entry carrying the most frequent genes and DNA. This sample gives about 590,000 distinct CDR3 sequences in total; 10% to 15% of them show up just once. The ten largest clonotypes hold 2.2% of the sample. Deletion took 1 base off V and 5 bases off J, with a span of 9 bases between the germline ends. Counted from cysteine to phenylalanine, this CDR3 has 14 amino acids. Only the CDR3 DNA is retained, 42 bases long and in frame from the first base. A note on this clonotype: Its binding antigen is unknown. No quality values exist for individual bases; no much larger clone is one base distant.

Reading the label with the study, this specimen's treatment or condition is: allogeneic hematopoietic cell transplantation with graft depleted of TCRalphabeta T cells and CD19 B cells. Transplant recipients were children who received TCRalphabeta/CD19-depleted allogeneic hematopoietic cell grafts. Sequencing used PBMCs, mostly from graft donor cells, obtained 360 days after TCRalphabeta/CD19-depleted stem cell transplant. The receptor was isolated from a male patient aged 5 to 17 who had a stem cell transplant for acute myeloid leukemia, so the T cells may come from the graft donor. The chain joins TRBV12-3 or TRBV12-4 to TRBJ2-1; the D match is possibly TRBD1 or TRBD2, with 5 bases aligned in each. The CDR3 sequence is CASSLDGANNEQFF. At the DNA level, the sequence is TGTGCCAGCAGTTTAGACGGGGCCAACAATGAGCAGTTCTTC.